Following are 17 T cell receptor beta chains from one sample sequenced in a study of T-cell reconstitution after alpha-beta-depleted transplantation in children. The authors prepared the TCRbeta library with unique molecular identifiers. In TCRdb, the PCR reads were re-called with MiXCR into one record per CDR3 protein. Of a few hundred thousand distinct CDR3 sequences listed, approximately 13% were seen once; the top ten hold 2.2%. The material sequenced was PBMCs, mostly from graft donor cells, taken 360 days after TCRalphabeta/CD19-depleted stem cell transplant. The receptors derive from a male patient aged 10 to 17 who had a stem cell transplant for acute myeloid leukemia, so the T cells may come from the graft donor.

V is TRBV11-2 and J is TRBJ2-5, with 11 bases identical to TRBD2. CDR1 SGHAT and CDR2 FQNNGV come from the germline V gene. The CDR3 is made up of 18 amino acids. After removal of 1 base from V and 4 bases from J, the junction contained 11 bases not matched to a gene. The CDR3 is CASSLGSRIAGGLETQYF. DNA for the CDR3: TGTGCCAGCAGCTTAGGTAGTCGGATAGCGGGAGGGTTAGAGACCCAGTACTTC.

This clonotype was detected ten times or more. The rearrangement links TRBV20-1 to TRBJ2-7, with 8 bases aligning to TRBD2. This CDR3 is built from 15 residues. Trimming cost V 1 base and J 6 bases; bases outside gene matches: 11. Germline CDR1 is DFQATT and CDR2 is SNEGSKA (reference sequence). The CDR3 DNA sequence: TGCAGTGCTAGAGGGTGGAAAGCGGGAGCTCCCGAGCAGTACTTC. Protein sequence: CSARGWKAGAPEQYF.

The J gene is TRBJ2-3, the V gene TRBV10-3; TRBD2 might be the D (6 bases). The CDR3 is made up of 14 amino acids. The germline V and J ends were trimmed by 10 bases and 0 bases, with 14 bases remaining between them. From germline, CDR1 is ENHRY and CDR2 SYGVKD. CDR3 residues: CATQGLSSTDTQYF. CDR3 nucleotide sequence: TGTGCCACCCAGGGACTGTCTAGCACAGATACGCAGTATTTT.

The CDR3 DNA is TGTGCCAGCAGTTACCGGGGGGTGGGGCGACTAGCGGGAGAGTCTGCAGATACGCAGTATTTT. Protein product: CASSYRGVGRLAGESADTQYF. V usage is TRBV6-2 or TRBV6-3 and J usage is TRBJ2-3; 12 bases are shared with TRBD2. V was pared by 2 bases and J by 4 bases, with 19 bases of the junction left unmatched. This CDR3 comprises 21 residues. The germline V gene has CDR1 MNHEY and CDR2 SVGEGT.

The chain is built from TRBV7-6 and TRBJ2-7; D might be TRBD1 or TRBD2, each matching 5 bases. This CDR3 contains 15 residues. Germline assignment: CDR1 SGHVS and CDR2 FNYEAQ. Trimming removed 5 bases at V and 3 bases at J, with 17 bases between. The CDR3: CASSDSPRGVYEQYF. The CDR3 region has the DNA TGTGCCAGCAGCGATTCCCCCCGAGGGGTCTACGAGCAGTACTTC.

This clonotype showed up just a few times. The chain combines TRBV4-3 with TRBJ2-1; D call uncertain. The CDR3 runs to 15 residues. CDR1 and CDR2 from the germline V gene are LGHNA and YSLEER. Trimming removed 5 bases from V and 4 bases from J, with 15 bases in between. CDR3 nucleotide sequence: TGCGCCAGCAGCACTACACACACAGCATACAATGAGCAGTTCTTC. Translation: CASSTTHTAYNEQFF.

This clonotype appeared a few times. The chain carries TRBV12-3 or TRBV12-4 and TRBJ2-7; tentative D call: TRBD2 (6 bases). Trimming took off 1 base at V and 2 bases at J, with 12 bases between the two ends. CDR3 length: 15 amino acids. CDR3 DNA sequence: TGTGCCAGCAGTTTAGGACTAGTTTATCCCTACGAGCAGTACTTC. Protein sequence: CASSLGLVYPYEQYF.

This rearrangement joins TRBV11-3 to TRBJ2-1; D tentatively fits TRBD1 or TRBD2 (5 bases each). CDR1 and CDR2 (germline): SGHNT, YENEEA. The V end was cut by 5 bases, the J end by 7 bases, with 15 bases between. The CDR3 length is 14 residues. The CDR3: CASSPRDGLNEQFF. The CDR3 coding sequence is TGTGCCAGCAGCCCCAGGGACGGGTTGAATGAGCAGTTCTTC.

This clonotype has more than one count but fewer than ten. This chain joins TRBV7-9 and TRBJ2-1; D is undetermined. Germline CDR1 SEHNR, CDR2 FQNEAQ (reference sequence). V lost 5 bases, J lost 4 bases, and 9 bases lay in between. The CDR3 sequence is 13 residues long. As DNA, the CDR3 is TGTGCCAGCAGCCCTGGTGAATACAATGAGCAGTTCTTC. Translating it yields CASSPGEYNEQFF.

The rearrangement joins TRBV20-1 to TRBJ2-1; D ambiguous. This CDR3 comprises 13 residues. Per the germline V gene, CDR1 is DFQATT and CDR2 is SNEGSKA (reference sequence). V was cut by 2 bases and J by 9 bases, with 14 bases left in between. DNA of the CDR3: TGCAGTGCTAGAACAACCACATGGGGTGAGCAGTTCTTC. Protein product: CSARTTTWGEQFF.

This clonotype was counted a few times. The V gene is TRBV28, the J gene TRBJ2-7, with TRBD2 matching 9 bases. The CDR3 loop spans 14 amino acids. The trim removed 5 bases at V and 2 bases at J, leaving 4 bases unmatched. Per germline, CDR1 MDHEN and CDR2 SYDVKM. The CDR3 DNA is TGTGCCAGCAGTCGACTAGCGGTGACCTACGAGCAGTACTTC. Translation: CASSRLAVTYEQYF.

This clonotype was seen repeatedly, ten times or more. The chain combines TRBV9 with TRBJ2-1; the D gene is possibly TRBD1 (5 bases). The germline V gene encodes CDR1 SGDLS and CDR2 YYNGEE. CDR3 length equals 15 residues. Trimming stripped 3 bases from V and 0 bases from J, with 10 bases between. The CDR3 DNA is TGTGCCAGCAGCGCAGACAGCCACTCCTACAATGAGCAGTTCTTC. Translated: CASSADSHSYNEQFF.

This clonotype was seen more than once but under ten times. V gene TRBV24-1 combines with J gene TRBJ2-1; 9 positions match TRBD2. Germline CDR1 reads KGHDR; CDR2 reads SFDVKD. The CDR3 has 16 residues. V trimming: 4 bases; J trimming: 6 bases; junction bases outside the gene matches: 9. This CDR3 is CATSDQTSGALNEQFF. CDR3 sequence (DNA): TGTGCCACCAGTGACCAGACTAGCGGCGCCCTCAATGAGCAGTTCTTC.

A few counts support this clonotype. The rearrangement joins TRBV12-3 or TRBV12-4 to TRBJ1-1; no firm D call. The CDR3 is 15 residues long. The V end lost 11 bases, the J end lost 2 bases, and 21 bases lay between the germline ends. The CDR3 region has the DNA TGTGCCTCCAAAATGGGTCAGGTCCCAAACACTGAAGCTTTCTTT. Translating gives CASKMGQVPNTEAFF.

This chain connects TRBV10-3 to TRBJ2-7; D might be TRBD1 (6 bases). V lost 10 bases to trimming and J lost 6 bases, with 16 bases between them. The CDR3 totals 12 residues. CDR1 ENHRY and CDR2 SYGVKD come from the germline V gene. The CDR3 DNA sequence: TGTGCCACCGCCGGTATAGGGGGCGAGCAGTACTTC. Translation gives CATAGIGGEQYF.

The rearrangement joins TRBV5-1 to TRBJ2-1; 14 bases are a match to TRBD2. Germline lookup yields CDR1 SGHRS and CDR2 YFSETQ. CDR3 length equals 16 residues. The trim removed 1 base at V and 9 bases at J, leaving 6 bases unmatched. CDR3 amino acids: CASSLRGLAGAGEQFF. The CDR3, as DNA: TGCGCCAGCAGCTTGAGGGGACTAGCGGGAGCGGGTGAGCAGTTCTTC.

In this sample, this clonotype turned up a few times. The chain is built from TRBV2 and TRBJ2-1, with 13 bases identical to TRBD2. This CDR3 region has 19 residues. Per the germline V gene, CDR1 is SNHLY and CDR2 is FYNNEI. Losses at the gene ends were 3 bases for V and 9 bases for J; bases not matched to a gene: 17. CDR3 protein: CASSDRLAGGPPLSSEQFF. As DNA, the CDR3 is TGTGCCAGCAGTGACCGACTAGCGGGAGGACCACCACTCTCAAGTGAGCAGTTCTTC.